One and the same sample provided the 31 T cell receptor beta chains below, sequenced in a study of Ad26.COV2.S vaccination and SARS-CoV-2 variants. The treatment: around 19 received Ad26.COV2.S at low or high dose, single or two shots; a few received placebo; per-sample allocation not given. Each sample was drawn 63 days after the first injection (of vaccine or placebo). Generated by immunoSEQ multiplex PCR, the TCRdb table keeps only in-frame clones and is missing some. The table has about 440,000 clones, 70% to 90% seen once. The sample consisted of peripheral blood, taken in a trial of Ad26.COV2.S vaccine versus placebo. The receptors originated from a person aged 18-65 years who received the Ad26.COV2.S COVID-19 vaccine or a placebo.

The gene calls are TRBV30 and TRBJ2-5; D may be TRBD2 (5 bases). Trimming pared 0 bases from V and 5 bases from J, leaving 13 bases between. CDR3 length: 14 amino acids. Germline-derived CDR1 and CDR2 are GTSNPN and SVGIG (reference sequence). This CDR3 reads CAWSVGTPGETQYF. CDR3 DNA: TGTGCCTGGAGTGTGGGTACCCCGGGGGAGACCCAGTACTTC.

V and J are TRBV30 and TRBJ1-2; D possibly corresponds to TRBD1 (5 bases). Germline V CDR1 and CDR2: GTSNPN, SVGIG (reference sequence). The V gene lost 3 bases and the J gene lost 3 bases, with 23 bases spanning the gap. The CDR3 spans 17 residues. The DNA of the CDR3 is TGTGCCTGGAGAAACCCCATCAGGGCCTCAGCCCACTATGGCTACACCTTC. It encodes CAWRNPIRASAHYGYTF.

Comments on this clone: Other DNA sequences in the sample encode the same CDR3. This chain links TRBV28 with TRBJ2-1; no definite D call. Trimming pared 4 bases from V and 4 bases from J, leaving 2 bases between. CDR3 length: 11 residues. Germline loops: CDR1 MDHEN, CDR2 SYDVKM. The CDR3: CASSSYNEQFF. For the CDR3, the DNA is TGTGCCAGCAGTTCTTACAATGAGCAGTTCTTC.

The gene calls are TRBV11-3 and TRBJ2-1; no definite D call. Germline V lookup: CDR1 SGHNT, CDR2 YENEEA. Trimming took off 0 bases at V and 0 bases at J, with 9 bases between the two ends. The CDR3 is made up of 16 amino acids. The CDR3 DNA reads as TGTGCCAGCAGCTTAGATCCCCTCAGCTCCTACAATGAGCAGTTCTTC. Translating gives CASSLDPLSSYNEQFF.

The CDR3 sequence: CASSGGRDRQDEQYF. The CDR3 nucleotides are TGTGCCAGCAGCGGCGGCCGGGATCGACAGGACGAGCAGTACTTC. The chain has TRBV7-2 and TRBJ2-7, with a tentative D call TRBD1 (6 bases). Germline-derived CDR1 and CDR2 are SGHTA and FQGNSA. This CDR3 is 15 amino acids long. V shed 5 bases and J shed 5 bases, with 19 bases lying between them. Using reference TRBV7-2 and TRBJ2-7 for the parts outside the CDR3, the full variable domain is GAGVSQSPSNKVTEKGKDVELRCDPISGHTALYWYRQSLGQGLEFLIYFQGNSAPDKSGLPSDRFSAERTGGSVSTLTIQRTQQEDSAVYLCASSGGRDRQDEQYFGPGTRLTVT.

The chain uses TRBV3-1 (or the pseudogene TRBV3-2) and TRBJ2-3; the match to TRBD2 covers 11 bases. This CDR3 has 18 amino acids. The V and J ends lost 0 bases and 4 bases, in that order; junction bases with no gene match: 9. The V gene's germline CDR1 is LGHDT and CDR2 YNNKEL (reference sequence). CDR3 protein: CASSQELAGARGADTQYF. DNA for the CDR3: TGTGCCAGCAGCCAAGAACTAGCGGGAGCCAGGGGGGCAGATACGCAGTATTTT.

The V call is TRBV7-2, the J call TRBJ2-1; 9 bases fit TRBD2. Germline values: CDR1 SGHTA, CDR2 FQGNSA. Unmatched junction bases numbered 11, after V lost 2 bases and J lost 6 bases. CDR3 size: 17 residues. The CDR3, as DNA: TGTGCCAGCAGCTTATCCGTAGGCGGGAGGGCTAGCAATGAGCAGTTCTTC. This translates into CASSLSVGGRASNEQFF.

The chain combines TRBV28 with TRBJ1-1, with D perhaps matching TRBD1 (5 bases). V gave up 2 bases and J gave up 11 bases, with 15 bases separating them. The CDR3 runs to 13 residues. Per germline, CDR1 MDHEN and CDR2 SYDVKM. DNA for the CDR3: TGTGCCAGCAGTTTACAGGGCGGCGGTTATGCTTTCTTT. Amino acids: CASSLQGGGYAFF.

This clone has more than one count but fewer than ten. V usage is TRBV7-8 and J usage is TRBJ1-4, with 7 nucleotides matching TRBD1. The length of the CDR3 is 19 residues. V lost 4 bases to trimming and J lost 3 bases; unmatched junction nucleotides: 17. Germline V CDR1 and CDR2: SGHVS, FQNEAQ. CDR3 sequence (DNA): TGTGCCAGCAGCTCCCACCGGGGACAGCAGGTGTTGGCTAATGAAAAACTGTTTTTT. It yields the protein CASSSHRGQQVLANEKLFF. Combining the CDR3 with reference TRBV7-8 and TRBJ1-4 gives the whole variable domain GAGVSQSPRYKVAKRGQDVALRCDPISGHVSLFWYQQALGQGPEFLTYFQNEAQLDKSGLPSDRFFAERPEGSVSTLKIQRTQQEDSAVYLCASSSHRGQQVLANEKLFFGSGTQLSVL.

V is TRBV10-3 and J is TRBJ1-4; a possible D gene is TRBD1 (6 bases). This CDR3 spans 13 amino acids. V was pared by 10 bases and J by 5 bases, with 14 bases between. Germline CDR1 and CDR2: ENHRY and SYGVKD. DNA for the CDR3: TGTGCCACCACACCAGGGGCAAATGAAAAACTGTTTTTT. It specifies CATTPGANEKLFF.

The chain links TRBV19 to TRBJ2-5; D is unclear. CDR3 length: 13 residues. V was cut by 3 bases and J by 5 bases, with 10 bases left in between. CDR1 and CDR2 (germline): LNHDA, SQIVND (reference sequence). This CDR3 reads CASSIDFWETQYF. The CDR3 region has the DNA TGTGCCAGTAGTATCGATTTTTGGGAGACCCAGTACTTC.

The rearrangement joins TRBV30 to TRBJ1-2, with a tentative D call TRBD1 (5 bases). This CDR3 region has 12 residues. In germline, CDR1 is GTSNPN, CDR2 SVGIG (reference sequence). Trimming left V 7 bases short and J 3 bases short, with 12 bases between. CDR3 coding DNA: TGTGCCTTACTCCAGGGATACTATGGCTACACCTTC. This codes for CALLQGYYGYTF. Full variable domain (outside the CDR3, taken from reference TRBV30 and TRBJ1-2): SQTIHQWPATLVQPVGSPLSLECTVEGTSNPNLYWYRQAAGRGLQLLFYSVGIGQISSEVPQNLSASRPQDRQFILSSKKLLLSDSGFYLCALLQGYYGYTFGSGTRLTVV.

The chain employs TRBV27 and TRBJ2-1; TRBD2 matches at 7 bases. Trimming took 1 base from V and 4 from J; bases not matched to a gene: 7. Germline loops: CDR1 MNHEY, CDR2 SMNVEV (reference sequence). The CDR3 contains 16 residues. CDR3 DNA sequence: TGTGCCAGCAGTTTATTCGGGACTACCACTTACAATGAGCAGTTCTTC. This encodes CASSLFGTTTYNEQFF.

The J gene is TRBJ2-7, the V gene TRBV4-2; D is possibly TRBD1 or TRBD2 (6 bases each). With 0 bases removed from V and 5 bases from J, the gap between germline ends came to 17 bases. CDR1 LGHNA and CDR2 YNFKEQ come from the germline V gene. The CDR3 runs 16 residues. CDR3: CASSQDEAGHNNEQYF. CDR3 sequence (DNA): TGTGCCAGCAGCCAAGACGAGGCGGGACATAACAACGAGCAGTACTTC.

This clone appeared a single time. V is TRBV7-9 and J is TRBJ2-1; TRBD2 might be the D (7 bases). Trimming left V 3 bases short and J 2 bases short, with 20 bases between. There are 18 residues in the CDR3. Germline values: CDR1 SEHNR, CDR2 FQNEAQ (reference sequence). The CDR3 region is CASSFPRGQVRTYNEQFF. Here the CDR3 DNA reads TGTGCCAGCAGCTTCCCGCGGGGGCAGGTCCGTACCTACAATGAGCAGTTCTTC.

The chain joins TRBV18 to TRBJ2-1; 7 bases align to TRBD1. The CDR3 runs to 15 residues. The germline CDR1 and CDR2 sequences are KGHSH and LQKENI. The trim removed 3 bases at V and 6 bases at J, leaving 8 bases unmatched. The CDR3 sequence: CASSPRQGRLNEQFF. CDR3 DNA sequence: TGTGCCAGCTCACCCCGACAGGGAAGGCTCAATGAGCAGTTCTTC. Variable domain in full (rest from reference TRBV18 and TRBJ2-1): NAGVMQNPRHLVRRRGQEARLRCSPMKGHSHVYWYRQLPEEGLKFMVYLQKENIIDESGMPKERFSAEFPKEGPSILRIQQVVRGDSAAYFCASSPRQGRLNEQFFGPGTRLTVL.

As concerns this clone: The sample holds other DNA sequences that translate to the same CDR3. The DNA of the CDR3 is TGTGCCAGCAGCGTAGCAGGGGATAATTCACCCCTCCACTTT. It codes for CASSVAGDNSPLHF. J is TRBJ1-6 and V is TRBV9; weak D call: TRBD1 (6 bases). Germline V gene lookup returns CDR1 SGDLS and CDR2 YYNGEE. The CDR3 has 14 amino acids. Deletions cut 0 bases from V and 5 bases from J, with 6 bases between. Combining the CDR3 with reference TRBV9 and TRBJ1-6 gives the whole variable domain DSGVTQTPKHLITATGQRVTLRCSPRSGDLSVYWYQQSLDQGLQFLIQYYNGEERAKGNILERFSAQQFPDLHSELNLSSLELGDSALYFCASSVAGDNSPLHFGNGTRLTVT.

V gene TRBV28 combines with J gene TRBJ2-2; D not certain. V was pared by 5 bases and J by 6 bases, with 7 bases between. The CDR3 has 12 residues. Germline V gene data show CDR1 as MDHEN and CDR2 as SYDVKM. The CDR3 DNA is TGTGCCAGCAGTCCCATGCCCGGGGAGCTGTTTTTT. Translated: CASSPMPGELFF.

The V and J genes are TRBV5-6 and TRBJ1-3, with D possibly matching TRBD1 (5 bases). This CDR3 region has 18 residues. V lost 2 bases and J lost 8, with 26 bases in between. CDR1 and CDR2 from the germline V gene are SGHDT and YYEEEE. The CDR3 spells CASSLGRAPINARDTIYF. For the CDR3, the DNA is TGTGCCAGCAGCTTAGGCAGGGCCCCGATAAACGCAAGAGACACCATATATTTT. The whole variable domain, filled in from reference TRBV5-6 and TRBJ1-3, reads DAGVTQSPTHLIKTRGQQVTLRCSPKSGHDTVSWYQQALGQGPQFIFQYYEEEERQRGNFPDRFSGHQFPNYSSELNVNALLLGDSALYLCASSLGRAPINARDTIYFGEGSWLTVV.

The chain joins TRBV5-6 to TRBJ2-5; no firm D call. Germline V CDR1 and CDR2: SGHDT, YYEEEE. V gave up 2 bases and J gave up 5 bases, with 13 bases separating them. The CDR3 covers 14 residues. In DNA, the CDR3 is TGTGCCAGCAGCTTCGGGTTCAGTGGGGAGACCCAGTACTTC. Residues: CASSFGFSGETQYF.

The V and J genes are TRBV5-1 and TRBJ2-7; D not resolved. This CDR3 has 17 amino acids. V gave up 0 bases and J gave up 0 bases, with 16 bases separating them. CDR1 and CDR2 from the germline V gene are SGHRS and YFSETQ. The DNA of the CDR3 is TGCGCCAGCAGCTTGGGGGTTCTGAAACCCTACTCCTACGAGCAGTACTTC. It yields the protein CASSLGVLKPYSYEQYF. The complete variable domain, with remaining parts taken from reference TRBV5-1 and TRBJ2-7, reads KAGVTQTPRYLIKTRGQQVTLSCSPISGHRSVSWYQQTPGQGLQFLFEYFSETQRNKGNFPGRFSGRQFSNSRSEMNVSTLELGDSALYLCASSLGVLKPYSYEQYFGPGTRLTVT.

This clone was found a few times. The chain is built from TRBV28 and TRBJ2-2; D unclear. Trimming shortened V by 1 base and J by 8 bases, and 11 bases separated the two germline ends. Looked up from germline, CDR1 is MDHEN and CDR2 is SYDVKM. This CDR3 spans 14 amino acids. The CDR3 DNA is TGTGCCAGCAGTTTATTTCCTACCGAAGGGGAGCTGTTTTTT. Amino acids: CASSLFPTEGELFF.

The chain employs TRBV6-5 and TRBJ2-3; no definite D call. The germline CDR1 and CDR2 sequences are MNHEY and SVGAGI. The CDR3 runs 12 residues. Between the trimmed V and J ends, which lost 6 bases and 4 bases, there was a span of 8 bases. CDR3 nucleotide sequence: TGTGCCAGCAGCCCCACTGCAGATACGCAGTATTTT. It is translated as CASSPTADTQYF.

The count of this clone is one. V and J are TRBV7-8 and TRBJ1-4; TRBD1 agrees at 7 bases. J lost 5 bases, V lost 0 bases, and 9 bases had no gene match. Germline-derived CDR1 and CDR2 are SGHVS and FQNEAQ. The CDR3 covers 17 residues. CDR3 amino acids: CASSLASVGRGNEKLFF. The CDR3 DNA sequence: TGTGCCAGCAGCTTAGCGTCGGTGGGCAGGGGGAATGAAAAACTGTTTTTT.

This chain uses TRBV7-9 with TRBJ1-2; D unclear. The CDR3 has 13 amino acids. V lost 3 bases and J lost 8, with 13 bases in between. From germline, CDR1 is SEHNR and CDR2 FQNEAQ (reference sequence). This chain's CDR3 is CASSLALSVGYTF. The CDR3 region has the DNA TGTGCCAGCAGCTTGGCTTTGTCGGTCGGCTACACCTTC.

The chain is built from TRBV27 and TRBJ1-5; TRBD1 is a possible D gene (5 bases). The germline V gene encodes CDR1 MNHEY and CDR2 SMNVEV (reference sequence). This CDR3 comprises 16 residues. V dropped 5 bases and J dropped 6 bases, with 20 bases sitting between them. The chain's CDR3 is CASSAFFWGVGQPQHF. The CDR3, as DNA: TGTGCCAGCAGTGCCTTTTTTTGGGGGGTCGGTCAGCCCCAGCATTTT.

This chain joins TRBV2 and TRBJ2-2; tentative D call: TRBD1 (5 bases). Germline CDR1 SNHLY, CDR2 FYNNEI. The length of the CDR3 is 14 residues. Trimming took 4 bases from V and 4 from J, leaving 10 bases between them. CDR3 in amino acids: CASSAGPGTGELFF. As DNA, the CDR3 is TGTGCCAGCAGTGCAGGGCCTGGCACCGGGGAGCTGTTTTTT.

The chain couples TRBV7-2 to TRBJ2-7, with D hard to call. Per germline, CDR1 SGHTA and CDR2 FQGNSA. This CDR3 has 14 amino acids. V dropped 3 bases and J dropped 0 bases, with 9 bases sitting between them. CDR3 in DNA: TGTGCCAGCAGCTTGATGGGATTCTCCTACGAGCAGTACTTC. Translation gives CASSLMGFSYEQYF.

The genes are TRBV19 and TRBJ1-2; 10 bases fit TRBD1. J was trimmed by 5 bases and V by 5 bases; bases with no gene match: 11. The CDR3 covers 16 residues. Germline V CDR1 and CDR2: LNHDA, SQIVND (reference sequence). DNA for the CDR3: TGTGCCAGTAGTTGGGGGACAGGGGCCGGATCTTATGGCTACACCTTC. This gives the protein CASSWGTGAGSYGYTF.

This clone has a single count. The chain is built from TRBV9 and TRBJ2-2, with 9 bases identical to TRBD2. CDR3 length: 17 residues. With 4 bases clipped from V and 7 bases from J, the junction kept 14 bases outside the gene matches. The V gene's germline CDR1 is SGDLS and CDR2 YYNGEE. The CDR3 DNA is TGTGCCAGCAGCCCCAGAAGGGATAGCGGGAGAGGCGGGGAGCTGTTTTTT. It specifies CASSPRRDSGRGGELFF.

This clone is a singleton in its sample. The gene calls are TRBV2 and TRBJ1-2, with 7 bases identical to TRBD1. Germline CDR1 is SNHLY and CDR2 is FYNNEI. Unmatched junction bases numbered 8, after V lost 6 bases and J lost 7 bases. The CDR3 spans 13 residues. The CDR3 nucleotides read TGTGCCAGCAGACCAGACAGGGTGGGTGGCTACACCTTC. Its translation: CASRPDRVGGYTF. The complete variable domain, with remaining parts taken from reference TRBV2 and TRBJ1-2, reads EPEVTQTPSHQVTQMGQEVILRCVPISNHLYFYWYRQILGQKVEFLVSFYNNEISEKSEIFDDQFSVERPDGSNFTLKIRSTKLEDSAMYFCASRPDRVGGYTFGSGTRLTVV.